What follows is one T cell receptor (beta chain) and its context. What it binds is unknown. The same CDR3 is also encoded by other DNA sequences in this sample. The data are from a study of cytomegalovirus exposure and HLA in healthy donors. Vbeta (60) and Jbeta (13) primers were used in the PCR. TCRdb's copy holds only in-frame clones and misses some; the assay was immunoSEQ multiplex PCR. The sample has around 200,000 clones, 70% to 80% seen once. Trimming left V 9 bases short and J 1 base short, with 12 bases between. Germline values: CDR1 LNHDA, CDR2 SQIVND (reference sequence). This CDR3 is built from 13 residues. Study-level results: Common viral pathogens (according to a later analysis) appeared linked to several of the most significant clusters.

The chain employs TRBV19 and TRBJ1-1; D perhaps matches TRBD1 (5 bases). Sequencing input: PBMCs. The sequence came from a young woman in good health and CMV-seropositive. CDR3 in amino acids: CASGGFGNTEAFF. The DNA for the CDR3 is TGTGCCAGCGGGGGGTTTGGGAACACTGAAGCTTTCTTT.